Reported below is one T cell receptor beta chain. The sample originates from a study of blood T cell repertoires in COVID-19. Turning to the study itself: COVID-19 samples collected from the United States, Italy and Spain covered acute and convalescent phases. PBMCs, B-cell-depleted T cells, or T cells were the source of the cDNA or gDNA that made up the material.

CDR3 length: 13 residues. Trimming took off 6 bases at V and 7 bases at J, with 13 bases between the two ends. CDR1 LGHDT and CDR2 YNNKEL come from the germline V gene (reference sequence). Authors' methods: Nucleated cell counts were estimated from reference gene primer amplification. The table came from immunoSEQ multiplex PCR; TCRdb's copy has only in-frame clones and leaves some out. V and J calls plus clone size are reproduced from that table; the DNA served to infer D and trimming. The sample includes 140,000 to 150,000 clones, roughly 88% of them seen just once. V gene TRBV3-1 (or the pseudogene TRBV3-2) combines with J gene TRBJ1-5; possible D gene TRBD1, 6 bases. The receptor was derived from a man between 60 and 75 years old with active or convalescent COVID-19. The sample taken for sequencing was peripheral blood. The CDR3 loop reads CASRAGDGQPQHF. The CDR3 nucleotides are TGTGCCAGCAGGGCAGGGGACGGACAGCCCCAGCATTTT.